The 21 T cell receptor beta chains presented below share a single source sample, sequenced in a study of shared T cell receptors in the human thymus. The table came from immunoSEQ multiplex PCR; TCRdb's copy has only in-frame clones and leaves some out. The table lists approximately 730,000 clones, roughly 88% of them singletons. The same data also contributed to another study, on human thymus T cells.

The sequencing sample was made of thymocytes. The receptors were gathered from a girl less than two years old with a congenital heart defect.

The V and J genes are TRBV7-6 and TRBJ1-3, with a possible D match to TRBD1 (6 bases). This CDR3 region has 17 residues. Trimming pared 0 bases from V and 3 bases from J, leaving 15 bases between. Germline values: CDR1 SGHVS, CDR2 FNYEAQ. CDR3 in amino acids: CASSLAQAGAFGNTIYF. For the CDR3, the DNA is TGTGCCAGCAGCTTAGCCCAAGCAGGGGCATTTGGAAACACCATATATTTT.

The genes are TRBV7-2 and TRBJ2-7, with unresolved D. The germline V and J ends were trimmed by 2 bases and 3 bases, with 11 bases remaining between them. The CDR3 spans 14 residues. Germline V lookup: CDR1 SGHTA, CDR2 FQGNSA. The CDR3 DNA is TGTGCCAGCAGCTTATTTTATACGGGCTACGAGCAGTACTTC. This gives the protein CASSLFYTGYEQYF.

The sample holds one count of this clone. The rearrangement links TRBV14 to TRBJ1-6; D gene uncertain. The CDR3 has 13 amino acids. Germline V lookup: CDR1 SGHDN, CDR2 FVKESK. Trimming cost V 3 bases and J 8 bases, with 8 bases left between them. The CDR3 reads CASSHREDSPLHF. The CDR3 nucleotides are TGTGCCAGCAGCCATCGGGAAGATTCACCCCTCCACTTT.

V and J are TRBV15 and TRBJ2-7; 7 positions agree with TRBD2. Germline V lookup: CDR1 LNHNV, CDR2 YYDKDF (reference sequence). With 1 base clipped from V and 1 base from J, the junction kept 13 bases outside the gene matches. CDR3 length: 18 amino acids. As DNA, the CDR3 is TGTGCCACCAGCAGAGCGCCCGGGCGGGCGGGGGAGTCCTACGAGCAGTACTTC. Amino acid sequence: CATSRAPGRAGESYEQYF.

This sequence joins TRBV9 and TRBJ2-1, with D possibly TRBD2 on 6 matching bases. Germline V gene lookup returns CDR1 SGDLS and CDR2 YYNGEE. This CDR3 comprises 17 residues. Trimming took 3 bases from V and 0 from J, leaving 16 bases between them. CDR3 in DNA: TGTGCCAGCAGCGGAGACCCTGGCGGGGCCTCCTACAATGAGCAGTTCTTC. Encoded protein: CASSGDPGGASYNEQFF. Variable domain in full (rest from reference TRBV9 and TRBJ2-1): DSGVTQTPKHLITATGQRVTLRCSPRSGDLSVYWYQQSLDQGLQFLIQYYNGEERAKGNILERFSAQQFPDLHSELNLSSLELGDSALYFCASSGDPGGASYNEQFFGPGTRLTVL.

In this sample, this clone turned up a few times. The rearrangement uses TRBV30 and TRBJ2-7; weak D call: TRBD1 (7 bases). Trimming removed 0 bases from V and 2 bases from J, with 14 bases in between. The CDR3 loop spans 15 amino acids. In germline, CDR1 is GTSNPN, CDR2 SVGIG (reference sequence). CDR3 in amino acids: CAWSVRGRGAYEQYF. The CDR3 region has the DNA TGTGCCTGGAGTGTCCGCGGCAGGGGGGCCTACGAGCAGTACTTC.

The rearrangement links TRBV14 to TRBJ2-7; a weak D match, TRBD1 (6 bases). The germline V gene encodes CDR1 SGHDN and CDR2 FVKESK. There are 13 residues in the CDR3. Trimming took 5 bases from V and 11 from J, leaving 19 bases between them. DNA for the CDR3: TGTGCCAGCAGCAGGAACGGGGACATTATCGAGTACTTC. Protein product: CASSRNGDIIEYF.

This chain links TRBV6-5 with TRBJ2-2; a weak D match, TRBD1 (6 bases). The V gene's germline CDR1 is MNHEY and CDR2 SVGAGI. The V end lost 0 bases, the J end lost 5 bases, and 13 bases lay between the germline ends. CDR3 length: 16 amino acids. The chain's CDR3 is CASSYSSTGRTGELFF. CDR3 coding DNA: TGTGCCAGCAGTTACTCGAGTACAGGGCGTACCGGGGAGCTGTTTTTT.

The V call is TRBV28, the J call TRBJ2-7; 7 bases fit TRBD1. Germline V gene data show CDR1 as MDHEN and CDR2 as SYDVKM. This CDR3 is 15 amino acids long. V gave up 6 bases and J gave up 0 bases; unmatched junction bases: 8. CDR3 in DNA: TGTGCCAGCAGCTCAACCCGGGACAGCTCCTACGAGCAGTACTTC. Translation: CASSSTRDSSYEQYF.

The V gene is TRBV30, the J gene TRBJ2-1; tentative D call: TRBD1 (5 bases). V lost 5 bases, J lost 10 bases, and 18 bases lay in between. CDR1 is GTSNPN, CDR2 SVGIG, per germline (reference sequence). The CDR3 length is 13 residues. The CDR3 protein is CAWASGLPGEQFF. The CDR3 bases are TGTGCCTGGGCCTCCGGGCTCCCAGGGGAGCAGTTCTTC. Full variable domain (rest looked up from reference TRBV30 and TRBJ2-1): SQTIHQWPATLVQPVGSPLSLECTVEGTSNPNLYWYRQAAGRGLQLLFYSVGIGQISSEVPQNLSASRPQDRQFILSSKKLLLSDSGFYLCAWASGLPGEQFFGPGTRLTVL.

This clone was recorded once. This chain connects TRBV2 to TRBJ1-5, with no clear D. With 4 bases removed from V and 3 bases from J, the gap between germline ends came to 10 bases. Germline lookup yields CDR1 SNHLY and CDR2 FYNNEI. The length of the CDR3 is 14 residues. CDR3 DNA sequence: TGTGCCAGCAGTGCGCAGGCCCTCAATCAGCCCCAGCATTTT. Residues: CASSAQALNQPQHF.

This clone occurred a few times. This chain connects TRBV19 to TRBJ1-5; 7 nucleotides match TRBD1. Germline V CDR1 and CDR2: LNHDA, SQIVND (reference sequence). V lost 4 bases, J lost 0 bases, and 12 bases stayed unmatched. The CDR3 totals 18 residues. The CDR3 spells CASSTEGGTDYSNQPQHF. CDR3 bases: TGTGCCAGTAGTACTGAGGGCGGGACAGATTATAGCAATCAGCCCCAGCATTTT.

The V gene is TRBV5-1, the J gene TRBJ1-1, with D possibly TRBD1 on 6 matching bases. The CDR3 is 17 amino acids. V lost 8 bases to trimming and J lost 4 bases, with 27 bases between them. Germline V gives CDR1 SGHRS, CDR2 YFSETQ. CDR3 residues: CASWERRPGGLGTEAFF. CDR3 in DNA: TGCGCCAGTTGGGAGCGACGGCCGGGGGGCTTGGGCACTGAAGCTTTCTTT.

The chain couples TRBV25-1 to TRBJ1-1; a possible D gene is TRBD1 (5 bases). CDR3 length: 11 amino acids. Germline V gene sequence: CDR1 MGHDK, CDR2 SYGVNS. V lost 3 bases and J lost 9, with 8 bases in between. The CDR3 protein is CASSDRVQAFF. CDR3 in DNA: TGTGCCAGCAGTGACAGGGTTCAAGCTTTCTTT.

The chain joins TRBV9 to TRBJ2-2; TRBD1 might be the D (5 bases). This CDR3 contains 14 residues. V was trimmed by 0 bases and J by 8 bases, leaving 11 bases between them. Germline V gene data show CDR1 as SGDLS and CDR2 as YYNGEE. DNA for the CDR3: TGTGCCAGCAGCGTAGGGCAGGGCGAAGGGGAGCTGTTTTTT. Protein: CASSVGQGEGELFF.

The CDR3 protein is CASSYASRRGRDGYTF. Here the CDR3 DNA reads TGTGCCAGCAGTTACGCGTCGAGGCGGGGAAGGGATGGCTACACCTTC. This chain joins TRBV6-5 and TRBJ1-2; unclear D gene. Germline loops: CDR1 MNHEY, CDR2 SVGAGI. V lost 2 bases, J lost 6 bases, and 19 bases lay in between. This CDR3 has 16 residues.

J is TRBJ1-6 and V is TRBV7-9; D is perhaps TRBD1 (6 bases). Trimming removed 1 base at V and 9 bases at J, with 16 bases between. This CDR3 spans 16 amino acids. Germline-derived CDR1 and CDR2 are SEHNR and FQNEAQ (reference sequence). The CDR3 is CASSLVGARGGSPLHF. DNA of the CDR3: TGTGCCAGCAGCTTAGTGGGGGCACGAGGGGGTTCACCCCTCCACTTT.

This rearrangement joins TRBV16 to TRBJ2-7; D is uncertain. The CDR3 has 12 residues. The ends were cut back, 3 bases at V and 3 bases at J, with 6 bases in the middle. Germline loops: CDR1 KGHSY, CDR2 FQNENV. The CDR3 DNA follows: TGTGCCAGCAGCCAGAGTTTCTACGAGCAGTACTTC. Its translation: CASSQSFYEQYF.

This chain connects TRBV19 to TRBJ1-2; 9 bases fit TRBD1. V dropped 5 bases and J dropped 5; count of bases not matched to a gene: 18. This CDR3 is 18 amino acids long. In germline, CDR1 is LNHDA, CDR2 SQIVND (reference sequence). The CDR3 loop reads CASSVGLGDRADGYGYTF. CDR3 sequence (DNA): TGTGCCAGTAGTGTGGGTCTTGGGGACAGGGCGGATGGGTATGGCTACACCTTC.

J is TRBJ2-5 and V is TRBV6-1, with 8 nucleotides matching TRBD1. This CDR3 spans 14 amino acids. Germline-derived CDR1 and CDR2 are MNHNS and SASEGT. The ends lost 3 bases at V and 5 bases at J; junction bases unmatched: 5. The CDR3 region has the DNA TGTGCCAGCAGTGAGGACAGGGCGGGGGAGACCCAGTACTTC. Its translation: CASSEDRAGETQYF.

V gene TRBV13 combines with J gene TRBJ2-2; D possibly corresponds to TRBD1 (6 bases). Germline CDR1 PRHDT, CDR2 FYEKMQ (reference sequence). Trimming stripped 7 bases from V and 5 bases from J, with 23 bases between. The CDR3 consists of 17 residues. CDR3 in DNA: TGTGCCAGCATGATAGCAGAAGGGGGTTTGGGTACCGGGGAGCTGTTTTTT. As protein: CASMIAEGGLGTGELFF.